This section outlines one T cell receptor beta chain sequence together with its context. This sample was taken from a study of blood T cell repertoires in COVID-19. Methods used by the authors: By means of reference gene primer amplification, nucleated cell counts were estimated. The assay was immunoSEQ multiplex PCR, and TCRdb's table has in-frame clones only and misses some. From that table come the V and J calls and clone size; the DNA was used to work out D and trimming. Altogether some 220,000 clones are present, about four fifths being singletons, with the ten largest covering about 1.3%. The receptor comes from a middle-aged woman with acute COVID-19. The material sequenced was PBMCs or T cells enriched from blood (not recorded which).

CDR3 sequence: CASSPMQGSGNTIYF. The CDR3 coding sequence is TGTGCCAGCTCACCAATGCAGGGCTCTGGAAACACCATATATTTT. The chain recombines TRBV18 with TRBJ1-3, with D maybe TRBD1 (5 bases). The CDR3 is made up of 15 amino acids. The germline V and J ends were trimmed by 2 bases and 0 bases, with 8 bases remaining between them. Germline CDR1 is KGHSH and CDR2 is LQKENI.